These 24 T cell receptor beta chains were sequenced from one sample in a study of post-analysis software for immune sequencing data. Study-level findings and limits: Comparison of patients with controls showed roughly five TRBV segments more frequent in patients, TRBV5-6, TRBV5-1 and TRBV20-1 among them.

Unique molecular identifiers had been added to the TCR beta cDNA libraries. TCRdb passed the PCR reads through MiXCR, listing each CDR3 protein once. The sample has around 710,000 distinct CDR3 sequences, roughly 50% seen once; the top ten hold roughly 4.4%. Their specific antigens are unknown. Sequencing input: blood. The receptors come from a girl aged 10-17 years with multiple sclerosis.

There are a few counts of this clonotype. The genes are TRBV28 and TRBJ2-3; no clear D gene. The CDR3 contains 13 residues. V was cut by 10 bases and J by 0 bases, with 11 bases left in between. Germline CDR1 and CDR2: MDHEN and SYDVKM. The DNA for the CDR3 is TGTGCCACCCTCATTACTAGCACAGATACGCAGTATTTT. Its translation: CATLITSTDTQYF. Complete variable domain (other parts from reference TRBV28 and TRBJ2-3): DVKVTQSSRYLVKRTGEKVFLECVQDMDHENMFWYRQDPGLGLRLIYFSYDVKMKEKGDIPEGYSVSREKKERFSLILESASTNQTSMYLCATLITSTDTQYFGPGTRLTVL.

The chain recombines TRBV9 with TRBJ1-6; D may be TRBD1 (6 bases). CDR3 length: 15 residues. The V gene's germline CDR1 is SGDLS and CDR2 YYNGEE. V was shortened by 0 bases and J by 8 bases, with 12 bases between the two germline ends. This chain's CDR3 is CASSVAGRGDSPLHF. The CDR3 DNA reads as TGTGCCAGCAGCGTAGCCGGCAGGGGTGATTCACCCCTCCACTTT.

The V gene is TRBV27, the J gene TRBJ1-2; 9 positions match TRBD1. The germline gives CDR1 MNHEY, CDR2 SMNVEV (reference sequence). The J segment lost 1 base and the V segment lost 5 bases, leaving 8 bases of the junction unmatched. The CDR3 covers 16 residues. The CDR3 sequence: CASSIQGAHFNYGYTF. For the CDR3, the DNA is TGTGCCAGCAGTATACAGGGGGCCCACTTTAACTATGGCTACACCTTC.

The rearrangement joins TRBV29-1 to TRBJ1-2; a possible D gene is TRBD1 (6 bases). The CDR3 runs 17 residues. Germline V gives CDR1 SQVTM, CDR2 ANQGSEA. V was pared by 1 base and J by 7 bases, with 25 bases between. The CDR3 here is CSVEGQATKQRSCGYTF. In nucleotides, the CDR3 is TGCAGCGTTGAAGGACAGGCGACGAAACAAAGGAGCTGTGGCTACACCTTC.

The count of this clonotype is one. The rearrangement joins TRBV7-2 to TRBJ2-5, with a weak D call TRBD2 (6 bases). CDR1 SGHTA and CDR2 FQGNSA come from the germline V gene. CDR3 size: 15 residues. Trimming stripped 5 bases from V and 2 bases from J, with 15 bases between. This chain's CDR3 is CASSPGWAGQETQYF. The CDR3 DNA sequence: TGTGCCAGCAGCCCCGGGTGGGCGGGACAAGAGACCCAGTACTTC.

In its sample, this clonotype was seen a few times. The CDR3 reads CASSQMTSGRPYEQYF. CDR3 DNA: TGTGCCAGCAGTCAGATGACTAGCGGGAGACCGTACGAGCAGTACTTC. J is TRBJ2-7 and V is TRBV7-2; 12 bases line up with TRBD2. Germline V gives CDR1 SGHTA, CDR2 FQGNSA. V lost 6 bases to trimming and J lost 4 bases; unmatched junction nucleotides: 10. The CDR3 loop spans 16 amino acids.

The J gene is TRBJ2-1, the V gene TRBV4-1; the match to TRBD1 covers 7 bases. The CDR3 totals 16 residues. Per germline, CDR1 MGHRA and CDR2 YSYEKL. V gave up 2 bases and J gave up 8 bases; unmatched junction bases: 12. CDR3 residues: CASSQPEQGLYDEQFF. The CDR3 DNA sequence: TGCGCCAGCAGCCAACCCGAACAGGGGCTATACGATGAGCAGTTCTTC.

This sequence joins TRBV6-1 and TRBJ2-1; TRBD2 is a possible D gene (6 bases). CDR1 MNHNS and CDR2 SASEGT come from the germline V gene. CDR3 length: 16 residues. V was shortened by 2 bases and J by 4 bases, with 15 bases between the two germline ends. The CDR3 region is CASSELPAGLYNEQFF. Here the CDR3 DNA reads TGTGCCAGCAGTGAACTCCCAGCGGGTCTATACAATGAGCAGTTCTTC.

There are a few counts of this clonotype. In DNA, the CDR3 is TGCAGTGCTCCTCAGGGGGCGAGTTACAATGAGCAGTTCTTC. This gives the protein CSAPQGASYNEQFF. J is TRBJ2-1 and V is TRBV20-1; 8 positions agree with TRBD1. The CDR3 runs to 14 residues. J was trimmed by 4 bases and V by 5 bases; bases with no gene match: 7. The germline V gene encodes CDR1 DFQATT and CDR2 SNEGSKA (reference sequence).

This clonotype was counted at least ten times. The chain couples TRBV29-1 to TRBJ2-7; D could derive from TRBD1 or TRBD2 (5 bases each). Germline values: CDR1 SQVTM, CDR2 ANQGSEA. This CDR3 has 13 amino acids. The germline V and J ends were trimmed by 6 bases and 2 bases, with 14 bases remaining between them. The CDR3 spells CSVRGVTPYEQYF. For the CDR3, the DNA is TGCAGCGTGAGGGGCGTAACACCCTACGAGCAGTACTTC.

This clonotype was recorded a few times. The chain couples TRBV6-1 to TRBJ2-4, with D possibly being TRBD2 (6 bases). The J call is uncertain, as TRBJ2-7 better fits the DNA end. The CDR3 spans 14 residues. Germline V lookup: CDR1 MNHNS, CDR2 SASEGT. CDR3 DNA sequence: TGTGCCAGCAGTGAATTTCGGGGGACCTACGAGCAGTACTTC. Residues: CASSEFRGTYEQYF.

The V gene is TRBV24-1, the J gene TRBJ2-1; 10 bases map to TRBD2. CDR1 and CDR2 (germline): KGHDR, SFDVKD. This CDR3 comprises 14 residues. Unmatched junction bases numbered 3, after V lost 9 bases and J lost 2 bases. Here the CDR3 DNA reads TGTGCCACCGGGACTAGCGTGGCCTACAATGAGCAGTTCTTC. Residues: CATGTSVAYNEQFF.

This clonotype was picked up a small number of times. The chain joins TRBV7-2 to TRBJ2-7; the match to TRBD2 covers 8 bases. The germline CDR1 and CDR2 sequences are SGHTA and FQGNSA. V lost 0 bases to trimming and J lost 4 bases; unmatched junction nucleotides: 5. The CDR3 is 15 amino acids. In DNA, the CDR3 is TGTGCCAGCAGCTTAGCTAGCGGGGTACAGTACGAGCAGTACTTC. It codes for CASSLASGVQYEQYF. The variable domain in full, completed from reference TRBV7-2 and TRBJ2-7, reads GAGVSQSPSNKVTEKGKDVELRCDPISGHTALYWYRQSLGQGLEFLIYFQGNSAPDKSGLPSDRFSAERTGGSVSTLTIQRTQQEDSAVYLCASSLASGVQYEQYFGPGTRLTVT.

This clonotype occurred a few times. The V gene is TRBV6-6, the J gene TRBJ2-5, with TRBD2 identical over 11 bases. Losses at the gene ends were 5 bases for V and 5 bases for J; bases not matched to a gene: 13. This CDR3 is built from 17 residues. Germline CDR1 reads MNHNY; CDR2 reads SVGAGI (reference sequence). CDR3 bases: TGTGCCAGCAGTCCCGCCCCACTAGCGGGGGCCCTCGAGACCCAGTACTTC. This codes for CASSPAPLAGALETQYF.

This clonotype has just a few counts. V usage is TRBV6-1 and J usage is TRBJ2-7, with 10 positions matching TRBD2. Losses at the gene ends were 0 bases for V and 6 bases for J; bases not matched to a gene: 8. The CDR3 contains 16 residues. Germline CDR1 MNHNS, CDR2 SASEGT. CDR3 loop: CASSEAGLAGVAEQYF. DNA of the CDR3: TGTGCCAGCAGTGAAGCAGGGCTAGCGGGAGTTGCCGAGCAGTACTTC.

This clonotype occurred a few times. The V gene is TRBV15, the J gene TRBJ2-1; 7 bases are shared with TRBD2. The germline CDR1 and CDR2 sequences are LNHNV and YYDKDF (reference sequence). There are 18 residues in the CDR3. The V gene end was trimmed by 3 bases and the J gene end by 2 bases; junction bases not matched to a gene: 13. The CDR3 reads CATSSGLAETHPYNEQFF. CDR3 in DNA: TGTGCCACCAGCAGTGGTCTAGCGGAGACTCATCCCTACAATGAGCAGTTCTTC.

This clonotype was seen a handful of times. This sequence joins TRBV10-3 and TRBJ2-4, with 7 bases fitting TRBD2. With the DNA end fitting TRBJ2-7 better, the J assignment may be wrong. The germline V gene encodes CDR1 ENHRY and CDR2 SYGVKD. This CDR3 spans 13 amino acids. The CDR3 loop reads CAIGASGTYEQYF. In DNA, the CDR3 is TGTGCCATCGGGGCTAGCGGAACCTACGAGCAGTACTTC.

V is TRBV20-1 and J is TRBJ1-2, with D possibly being TRBD1 (6 bases). Germline CDR1 and CDR2: DFQATT and SNEGSKA (reference sequence). CDR3 length: 14 amino acids. With 6 bases removed from V and 8 bases from J, the gap between germline ends came to 22 bases. The CDR3: CSALRGLRDRGYTF. The CDR3 bases are TGCAGTGCCCTAAGGGGACTCCGAGACAGGGGCTACACCTTC.

This clonotype was observed a few times. The genes are TRBV13 and TRBJ2-1; D not resolved. CDR1 and CDR2 from the germline V gene are PRHDT and FYEKMQ (reference sequence). This CDR3 is 13 amino acids long. Trimming shortened V by 7 bases and J by 5 bases, and 12 bases separated the two germline ends. The chain's CDR3 is CASKATRNNEQFF. Here the CDR3 DNA reads TGTGCCAGCAAGGCGACCCGAAACAATGAGCAGTTCTTC.

The chain is built from TRBV7-6 and TRBJ2-4; D is possibly TRBD1 (5 bases). The J call may not be correct, given that the DNA end is closer to TRBJ2-7. The CDR3 spans 13 residues. Looked up from germline, CDR1 is SGHVS and CDR2 is FNYEAQ. CDR3 region: CASSPPGRVEQYF. The CDR3 DNA sequence: TGTGCCAGCAGCCCCCCGGGCAGGGTCGAGCAGTACTTC.

This clonotype came up a few times. The genes are TRBV6-2 or TRBV6-3 and TRBJ2-3, with D perhaps matching TRBD2 (5 bases). The CDR3 sequence is 14 residues long. The V gene lost 5 bases and the J gene lost 0 bases, with 9 bases spanning the gap. Germline-derived CDR1 and CDR2 are MNHEY and SVGEGT. Here the CDR3 reads CASSGSESTDTQYF. Written as DNA, the CDR3 is TGTGCCAGCAGTGGTAGCGAAAGCACAGATACGCAGTATTTT.

The V and J genes are TRBV27 and TRBJ2-7; 9 bases fit TRBD1. Unmatched junction bases numbered 8, after V lost 4 bases and J lost 4 bases. This CDR3 has 15 amino acids. Germline CDR1 MNHEY, CDR2 SMNVEV (reference sequence). Written as DNA, the CDR3 is TGTGCCAGCAGTTCCCGGGACAGGGCTCTTTACGAGCAGTACTTC. Protein product: CASSSRDRALYEQYF.

The V call is TRBV20-1, the J call TRBJ2-1; 7 bases fit TRBD2. With 1 base clipped from V and 9 bases from J, the junction kept 15 bases outside the gene matches. The germline V gene has CDR1 DFQATT and CDR2 SNEGSKA (reference sequence). This CDR3 is built from 16 residues. CDR3 DNA sequence: TGCAGTGCTAGAGGGCAGGGACTAAGTGGGAGAGGTGAGCAGTTCTTC. Its translation: CSARGQGLSGRGEQFF.

This clonotype was detected a few times. The chain is built from TRBV15 and TRBJ2-7; 10 bases fit TRBD1. CDR1 LNHNV and CDR2 YYDKDF come from the germline V gene (reference sequence). This CDR3 region has 15 residues. J was trimmed by 6 bases and V by 0 bases; bases with no gene match: 5. CDR3: CATSRDGTGALEQYF. The CDR3 nucleotides read TGTGCCACCAGCAGAGATGGGACAGGGGCTCTCGAGCAGTACTTC.